These 15 T cell receptor beta chains share one sample of origin, sequenced in a study of T cell responses to AZD1222 COVID-19 vaccine. Some clones are missing from TCRdb's copy, which holds only in-frame ones; the method was immunoSEQ multiplex PCR. The sample shows about 120,000 clones, about 88% of them seen only once. Sequenced here: peripheral blood, sampled on day 0 of AZD1222 vaccination. The receptors stem from an adult in good health.

The gene calls are TRBV28 and TRBJ1-1; 8 nucleotides agree with TRBD1. The CDR3 runs 14 residues. Looked up from germline, CDR1 is MDHEN and CDR2 is SYDVKM. The V and J ends lost 5 bases and 4 bases, in that order; junction bases with no gene match: 6. CDR3 residues: CASSLDRVATEAFF. CDR3 nucleotides: TGTGCCAGCAGTCTGGACAGGGTTGCCACTGAAGCTTTCTTT.

In its sample, this clone was seen once. The V call is TRBV7-9, the J call TRBJ2-5, with 7 bases matching TRBD2. The CDR3 sequence is 17 residues long. After removal of 5 bases from V and 2 bases from J, the junction contained 14 bases not matched to a gene. Germline CDR1 and CDR2: SEHNR and FQNEAQ (reference sequence). CDR3 sequence: CASSQGWASGFQETQYF. DNA of the CDR3: TGTGCCAGCAGCCAAGGTTGGGCTAGCGGATTTCAAGAGACCCAGTACTTC.

The genes are TRBV20-1 and TRBJ1-5; D is ambiguous. CDR3 length: 14 amino acids. Looked up from germline, CDR1 is DFQATT and CDR2 is SNEGSKA (reference sequence). V shed 3 bases and J shed 0 bases, with 9 bases lying between them. This chain's CDR3 is CSASPSYSNQPQHF. The CDR3 nucleotides are TGCAGTGCTAGTCCCAGCTATAGCAATCAGCCCCAGCATTTT.

This clone was seen a handful of times. The V gene is TRBV2, the J gene TRBJ2-3, with 9 bases identical to TRBD2. Germline CDR1 SNHLY, CDR2 FYNNEI. Trimming at V came to 0 bases and at J to 2 bases, leaving 9 bases not matched to a gene. The CDR3 spans 18 residues. The CDR3 is CASSEAREREEPTDTQYF. Written as DNA, the CDR3 is TGTGCCAGCAGTGAAGCAAGGGAGCGGGAGGAACCCACAGATACGCAGTATTTT.

The chain links TRBV7-3 to TRBJ2-3; D not resolved. Germline V gene data show CDR1 as SGHTA and CDR2 as FQGTGA. The CDR3 runs 14 residues. Trimming pared 2 bases from V and 2 bases from J, leaving 8 bases between. The DNA for the CDR3 is TGTGCCAGCAGCTTATATACCCTCACAGATACGCAGTATTTT. Encoded protein: CASSLYTLTDTQYF.

The chain recombines TRBV25-1 with TRBJ2-3, with D unresolved. CDR1 and CDR2 (germline): MGHDK, SYGVNS. V lost 3 bases, J lost 8 bases, and 6 bases lay in between. This CDR3 contains 11 residues. This CDR3 reads CASSDPPTQYF. CDR3 DNA sequence: TGTGCCAGCAGTGACCCCCCTACGCAGTATTTT. Full variable domain (rest looked up from reference TRBV25-1 and TRBJ2-3): EADIYQTPRYLVIGTGKKITLECSQTMGHDKMYWYQQDPGMELHLIHYSYGVNSTEKGDLSSESTVSRIRTEHFPLTLESARPSHTSQYLCASSDPPTQYFGPGTRLTVL.

The chain's CDR3 is CASIPGPGETQYF. The CDR3 DNA reads TGTGCCTCAATTCCGGGCCCTGGGGAGACCCAGTACTTC. The J gene is TRBJ2-5, the V gene TRBV30; no clear D gene. Germline CDR1 and CDR2: GTSNPN and SVGIG (reference sequence). The V end lost 7 bases, the J end lost 5 bases, and 17 bases lay between the germline ends. This CDR3 has 13 residues.

The chain joins TRBV9 to TRBJ2-5; 7 positions match TRBD1. The CDR3 contains 15 residues. The V gene end was trimmed by 3 bases and the J gene end by 4 bases; junction bases not matched to a gene: 9. CDR1 and CDR2 (germline): SGDLS, YYNGEE. Here the CDR3 reads CASSDYIGGGETQYF. The DNA for the CDR3 is TGTGCCAGCAGCGACTACATAGGGGGCGGAGAGACCCAGTACTTC.

The V gene is TRBV7-9, the J gene TRBJ1-4; 8 nucleotides align to TRBD1. The CDR3 is made up of 13 amino acids. V lost 5 bases to trimming and J lost 7 bases; unmatched junction nucleotides: 3. CDR1 SEHNR and CDR2 FQNEAQ come from the germline V gene (reference sequence). The CDR3 DNA sequence: TGTGCCAGCAGCCCTCAGGGGGCTGAAAAACTGTTTTTT. Its translation: CASSPQGAEKLFF. Combining the CDR3 with reference TRBV7-9 and TRBJ1-4 gives the whole variable domain DTGVSQNPRHKITKRGQNVTFRCDPISEHNRLYWYRQTLGQGPEFLTYFQNEAQLEKSRLLSDRFSAERPKGSFSTLEIQRTEQGDSAMYLCASSPQGAEKLFFGSGTQLSVL.

The rearrangement uses TRBV13 and TRBJ2-1, with TRBD2 matching 10 bases. CDR1 is PRHDT and CDR2 is FYEKMQ in the germline V gene (reference sequence). The CDR3 is 16 amino acids. With 5 bases clipped from V and 2 bases from J, the junction kept 6 bases outside the gene matches. For the CDR3, the DNA is TGTGCCAGCAGCGACCCGAGCGGGGGGGCCTACAATGAGCAGTTCTTC. This translates into CASSDPSGGAYNEQFF.

The CDR3 DNA reads TGTGCCAGTATTTCCAGAAGGGGGAAAGCCCCTGAAGCTTTCTTT. Translation: CASISRRGKAPEAFF. The V and J genes are TRBV19 and TRBJ1-1; tentatively, D is TRBD1 (6 bases). Per the germline V gene, CDR1 is LNHDA and CDR2 is SQIVND (reference sequence). The CDR3 is made up of 15 amino acids. Trimming removed 7 bases from V and 6 bases from J, with 21 bases in between.

The V gene is TRBV7-7, the J gene TRBJ2-1; a weak D match, TRBD2 (5 bases). The germline V gene encodes CDR1 SSHAT and CDR2 FNYEAQ (reference sequence). V was clipped by 4 bases and J by 5 bases, with 21 bases between them. CDR3 length: 17 amino acids. The CDR3 DNA reads as TGTGCCAGCAGCTCCGGGATACATAGCGAATGGAACAATGAGCAGTTCTTC. It translates to CASSSGIHSEWNNEQFF.

The chain combines TRBV6-8 with TRBJ1-3; D gene unclear. V was clipped by 2 bases and J by 2 bases, with 13 bases between them. The germline CDR1 and CDR2 sequences are MNHGY and SAAAGT. The CDR3 has 16 residues. The CDR3: CASSYLPRTAGNTIYF. CDR3 in DNA: TGTGCCAGCAGTTACCTTCCTCGGACGGCTGGAAACACCATATATTTT.

The table lists this clone with a count of one. The CDR3 DNA sequence: TGCGCCAGCAGTGGCCCTGCCGGACAGAGTATCGGTGGCTACACCTTC. Its protein product is CASSGPAGQSIGGYTF. The chain links TRBV10-2 to TRBJ1-2; tentative D call: TRBD1 (6 bases). V was shortened by 4 bases and J by 7 bases, with 22 bases between the two germline ends. CDR1 is WSHSY and CDR2 is SAAADI in the germline V gene. The CDR3 is made up of 16 amino acids.

The chain combines TRBV4-1 with TRBJ1-1, with 9 bases lining up with TRBD1. The CDR3 spans 15 residues. The germline gives CDR1 MGHRA, CDR2 YSYEKL. V was pared by 4 bases and J by 4 bases, with 7 bases of the junction left unmatched. The CDR3 here is CASSRGTGLGTEAFF. Here the CDR3 DNA reads TGCGCCAGCAGCCGAGGGACAGGGTTGGGCACTGAAGCTTTCTTT.